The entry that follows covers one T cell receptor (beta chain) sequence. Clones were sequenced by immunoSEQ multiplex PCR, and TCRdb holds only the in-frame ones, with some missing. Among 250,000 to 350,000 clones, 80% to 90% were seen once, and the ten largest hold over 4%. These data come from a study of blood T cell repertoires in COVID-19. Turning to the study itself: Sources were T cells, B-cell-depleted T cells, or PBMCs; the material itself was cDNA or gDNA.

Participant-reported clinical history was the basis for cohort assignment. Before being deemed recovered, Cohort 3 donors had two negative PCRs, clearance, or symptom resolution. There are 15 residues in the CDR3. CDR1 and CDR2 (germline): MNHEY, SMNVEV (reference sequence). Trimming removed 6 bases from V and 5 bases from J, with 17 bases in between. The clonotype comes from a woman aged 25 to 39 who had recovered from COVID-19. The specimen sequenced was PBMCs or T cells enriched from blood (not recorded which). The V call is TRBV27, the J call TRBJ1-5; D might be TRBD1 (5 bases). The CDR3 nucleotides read TGTGCCAGCAGCGAAGCAAGGGGAGGGTATCAGCCCCAGCATTTT. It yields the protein CASSEARGGYQPQHF.